These 7 T cell receptor beta chains share one sample of origin, sequenced in a study of blood T cell repertoires in COVID-19. TCRdb's copy holds only in-frame clones and misses some; the assay was immunoSEQ multiplex PCR. The sample lists around 70,000 clones, 65% to 85% occurring once. The sequencing input was peripheral blood. The receptors shown here come from a woman between 55 and 75 years old with acute or convalescent COVID-19.

The chain has TRBV3-1 (or the pseudogene TRBV3-2) and TRBJ2-2, with 7 bases aligning to TRBD2. CDR1 and CDR2 from the germline V gene are LGHDT and YNNKEL (reference sequence). The CDR3 sequence is 17 residues long. Trimming at V came to 3 bases and at J to 5 bases, leaving 12 bases not matched to a gene. CDR3 sequence (DNA): TGTGCCAGCAGCCATCGACGGCGCGGGAGTAGGACCGGGGAGCTGTTTTTT. Its protein is CASSHRRRGSRTGELFF.

This chain joins TRBV28 and TRBJ1-6; unclear D gene. The germline gives CDR1 MDHEN, CDR2 SYDVKM. With 2 bases removed from V and 14 bases from J, the gap between germline ends came to 10 bases. CDR3 length: 12 residues. The CDR3 coding sequence is TGTGCCAGCAGTTTAGTCCCCGTCTCCCTCCACTTT. This encodes CASSLVPVSLHF.

This clone was seen only once. The CDR3 nucleotides are TGCGCCAGCAGCTTAACGGACGGGGACACTGAAGCTTTCTTT. Translation: CASSLTDGDTEAFF. The chain joins TRBV5-1 to TRBJ1-1; D not certain. CDR1 is SGHRS and CDR2 is YFSETQ in the germline V gene. V dropped 2 bases and J dropped 3 bases, with 11 bases sitting between them. The CDR3 runs to 14 residues.

This clone was counted a single time. One junction end does not reproduce the germline sequence, and a read error may be involved. The chain carries TRBV6-5 and TRBJ2-7; TRBD1 matches at 7 bases. From germline, CDR1 is MNHEY and CDR2 SVGAGI. The CDR3 runs to 15 residues. CDR3 loop: CASSPRQGLVEDQHF. In nucleotides, the CDR3 is TGTGCCAGCAGCCCCAGACAGGGTCTAGTCGAGGACCAGCACTTC.

V usage is TRBV4-1 and J usage is TRBJ2-5, with a possible D match to TRBD2 (5 bases). The CDR3 is 15 amino acids. Trimming stripped 0 bases from V and 10 bases from J, with 18 bases between. Germline V gene lookup returns CDR1 MGHRA and CDR2 YSYEKL. CDR3 residues: CASSQDEGLESNQYF. In DNA, the CDR3 is TGCGCCAGCAGCCAAGACGAGGGCTTAGAGAGCAACCAGTACTTC.

This sequence joins TRBV20-1 and TRBJ1-5; D uncertain. Germline values: CDR1 DFQATT, CDR2 SNEGSKA (reference sequence). Trimming cost V 3 bases and J 2 bases, with 11 bases left between them. The length of the CDR3 is 14 residues. The CDR3 coding sequence is TGCAGTGCTAGTACCGGGTTGGGCAATCAGCCCCAGCATTTT. Its translation is CSASTGLGNQPQHF.

The chain links TRBV12-5 to TRBJ1-4, with D possibly TRBD1 on 5 matching bases. The V end lost 1 base, the J end lost 8 bases, and 11 bases lay between the germline ends. Germline CDR1 is LGHNT and CDR2 is FRNRAP. This CDR3 has 14 residues. The chain's CDR3 is CASGLDRTREKLFF. The CDR3 coding sequence is TGTGCTAGTGGTTTGGACAGGACTAGGGAAAAACTGTTTTTT.